The entry below describes one T cell receptor beta chain. These data come from a study of blood T cell repertoires in COVID-19. The overall study: The United States, Italy and Spain were the sources of the acute and convalescent COVID-19 samples.

As originally analysed: Amplifying reference gene primers gave estimates of nucleated cell counts. Clones were sequenced by immunoSEQ multiplex PCR, and TCRdb holds only the in-frame ones, with some missing. Clonal size and the V and J genes are those of that table, whereas D and trimming came from the DNA. The table shows over 55,000 clones, with roughly 80% occurring only once. Germline V CDR1 and CDR2: SGHDN, FVKESK. The V end was cut by 0 bases, the J end by 5 bases, with 10 bases between. CDR3 length: 14 residues. This sequence joins TRBV14 and TRBJ1-2; D is unresolved. The sample consisted of peripheral blood. This clonotype was sampled from a woman between 55 and 75 years old with acute or convalescent COVID-19. In nucleotides, the CDR3 is TGTGCCAGCAGCCAAGATCTTAGAGGGTATGGCTACACCTTC. This gives the protein CASSQDLRGYGYTF.